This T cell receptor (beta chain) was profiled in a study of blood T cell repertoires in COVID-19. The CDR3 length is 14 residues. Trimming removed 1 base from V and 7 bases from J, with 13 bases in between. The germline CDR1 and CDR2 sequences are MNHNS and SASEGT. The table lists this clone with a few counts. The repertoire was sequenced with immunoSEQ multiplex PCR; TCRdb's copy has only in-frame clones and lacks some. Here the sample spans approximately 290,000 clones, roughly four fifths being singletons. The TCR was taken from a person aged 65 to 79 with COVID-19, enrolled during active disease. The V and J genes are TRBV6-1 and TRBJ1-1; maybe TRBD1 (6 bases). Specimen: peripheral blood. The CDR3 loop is CASSEGWGLGEAFF. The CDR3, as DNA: TGTGCCAGCAGTGAAGGATGGGGGCTCGGTGAAGCTTTCTTT.